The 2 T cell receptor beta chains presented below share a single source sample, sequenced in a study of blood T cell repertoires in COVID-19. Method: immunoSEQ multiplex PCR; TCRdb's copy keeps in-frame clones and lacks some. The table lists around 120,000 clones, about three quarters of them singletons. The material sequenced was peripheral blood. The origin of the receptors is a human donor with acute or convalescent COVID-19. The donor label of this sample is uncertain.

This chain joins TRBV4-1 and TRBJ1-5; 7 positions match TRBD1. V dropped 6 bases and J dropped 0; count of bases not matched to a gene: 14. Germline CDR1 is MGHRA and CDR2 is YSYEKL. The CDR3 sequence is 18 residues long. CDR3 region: CASSQNGQESYSNQPQHF. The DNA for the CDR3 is TGCGCCAGCAGTCAAAACGGACAGGAGTCCTATAGCAATCAGCCCCAGCATTTT.

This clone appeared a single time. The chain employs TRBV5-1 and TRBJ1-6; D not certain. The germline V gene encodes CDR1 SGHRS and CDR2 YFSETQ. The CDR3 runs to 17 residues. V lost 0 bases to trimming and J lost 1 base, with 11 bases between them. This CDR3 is CASSLAVSGSYNSPLHF. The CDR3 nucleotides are TGCGCCAGCAGCTTGGCCGTGAGCGGTTCCTATAATTCACCCCTCCACTTT. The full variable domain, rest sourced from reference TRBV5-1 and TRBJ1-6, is KAGVTQTPRYLIKTRGQQVTLSCSPISGHRSVSWYQQTPGQGLQFLFEYFSETQRNKGNFPGRFSGRQFSNSRSEMNVSTLELGDSALYLCASSLAVSGSYNSPLHFGNGTRLTVT.